This T cell receptor beta chain was retrieved from a study of cytomegalovirus exposure and HLA in healthy donors (dated by TCRdb to about 2017). A note on the overall study: An earlier analysis of about 530 of the donors reported 276 Gb of sequence data and 90 million to 120 million unique TCR beta sequences obtained from approximately 180 million T cells. An early release that covered about 600 HLA-typed donors contained approximately 300 gigabases of sequencing data and tens of millions of unique TCR sequences. The genetic ancestry cluster associated with self-reported Caucasian donors included over 65% of the roughly 400 genotyped donors. The study aimed to test whether cataloging public T cell receptors could reveal signatures of past pathogen exposure. The study used immunosequencing to profile the T cell repertoires of approximately 650 subjects and linked those repertoires to cytomegalovirus serostatus. Besides the first cohort of roughly 640 subjects, a separate validation cohort made up of 120 different subjects was used. To predict cytomegalovirus infection status, the study brought together high-throughput TCR immunosequencing, statistical association of individual TCRs with disease status, and machine learning. A later analysis re-examined previously published TCR beta repertoires from roughly 650 donors and added high-resolution HLA genotyping to investigate patterns of TCR occurrence. The later analysis used no new phenotypic data to find candidate immune exposures, relying instead on TCR beta sequences and their occurrence across donors. To decide whether each TCR beta V gene segment behaved as functional or pseudogenic, an earlier analysis of 587 of the donors relied on high-throughput TCR beta sequencing. Donor age, sex, ethnicity and CMV serostatus were compiled together with the repertoire data. A later genetic analysis used genome-wide SNP genotypes for about three fifths of the 666 donors, treating that subset as a discovery cohort. Every discovery cohort repertoire had been produced on one sequencing platform. Both class I and class II loci were covered by HLA typing, at four-digit resolution. Typing coverage differed by locus: A, B, C, DRB1 and DQB1 were typed in about 620-640 donors, DQA1 in about 550, DPA1 in nearly 610, and DPB1 in 450 to 480. Four to six DR-DQ haplotypes were handled as single units for association and clustering, since linkage in the cohort was strong. On average, around 230,000 unique TCR beta nucleotide sequences were sequenced per donor among roughly 430 genotyped donors of the cohort, with 15% to 20% of those sequences being non-productive.

This clone was seen only a few times. There is no known antigen for this receptor. No quality values exist for individual bases; no much larger clone is one base distant. The cohort consisted of 600 to 750 healthy bone marrow donors. Cohort members were all nominally healthy when sampled, although unrecorded immune exposures were likely present. The donor tested CMV seronegative, placing the donor among the approximately 360 seronegative members of the cohort. A peripheral blood sample was collected from each donor, and TCR beta sequencing was performed on peripheral blood mononuclear cells. Genomic DNA extraction from the blood cell samples was performed with the Qiagen DNeasy Blood Extraction Kit. To prepare the library, the immunoSEQ multiplex PCR assay was applied. For the multiplex PCR, a mixture combining 60 forward primers for TCR Vbeta segments and 13 reverse primers for TCR Jbeta segments was used. The CDR3 region of rearranged TCR beta genes was amplified from genomic DNA by a multiplex PCR assay. The amplified TCR beta libraries were sequenced on the Illumina HiSeq System as 87-base-pair reads. Per the authors' processing: Across the 700 or so repertoires, a later analysis counted some 81 million unique TCR beta chains, about 10 million of which were shared by at least two donors. A nearest-neighbor algorithm error-corrected the raw reads and collapsed the reads into unique sequences, merging closely related sequences to remove PCR and sequencing errors. V, D and J gene segments were assigned by aligning CDR3 sequences to IMGT reference sequences. For a sequence to be retained, a match of at least six nucleotides was required to both a V gene segment and a J gene segment. Rearrangements were called productive when the CDR3 lacked stop codons and stayed in frame with V and J; all others were non-productive. Following IMGT convention, CDR3 was defined as the stretch from the second conserved V-encoded cysteine to the conserved J-encoded phenylalanine. In an earlier analysis of around 540 of the donors, sequences lacking an unambiguous match to a single V gene segment were excluded. An earlier analysis of under 750 of the donors called V segments functional above 56.7% productive rearrangements and segregating when the between-donor standard deviation exceeded 5%. A statistical classification framework was built for diagnosing cytomegalovirus status from the catalog of TCR beta chain sequences. In a later analysis, TCR nucleotide sequences were compared against IMGT/GENE-DB human TR gene sequences so that V and J genes could be assigned. Using the TCRdist pipeline, a later analysis assigned CDR3 sequences along with most-parsimonious VDJ recombination scenarios. A later analysis defined each TCR beta chain by its CDR3 amino acid sequence plus V-gene family, and excluded reads lacking a unique V-gene family. A later analysis removed over 500 highly shared, low-generation-probability nucleotide sequences to deal with suspected cross-contamination and a sequencing artifact. In a later analysis, a clonal expansion index was calculated for each public chain from normalized within-repertoire ranks of inferred template counts. In a later analysis, generation probabilities were computed using a VDJ recombination model fitted to out-of-frame rearrangements, and the results were checked against IGoR. A later analysis scored TCR-TCR, TCR-HLA and TCR-CMV co-occurrence with hypergeometric tests, applying a repertoire-size bias correction to TCR pairs. In a later analysis, false discovery rates were estimated by permuting HLA or CMV assignments 20 times. In a later analysis, co-occurring TCRs were grouped with DBSCAN, and TCRdist sequence similarity was added when clustering was performed within HLA-allele-positive subsets. For co-occurrence clustering, repertoires with fewer than 30,000 or more than 120,000 public chains were excluded, along with four to six repertoires with anomalous nucleotide sharing. Here the immuneACCESS table is served through TCRdb, limited to in-frame sequences with V and J called. Missing clones are a known gap in these copies; in checked studies unresolved V genes cover under half, and the rest lacks a known reason. V and J calls and clone size are given by that table; D and trimming were obtained from the DNA. The sample data list roughly 180,000 clones, and nearly 80% of these were observed just once. Approximately 2.9% of the sample goes to the ten largest clones.

Study-wide conclusions, independent of this receptor: The sequencing pipeline was judged likely to have produced a cluster of highly shared sequence variants as a technical artifact. Linkage disequilibrium might explain the correlated functional status among segregating V segments, but an unknown experimental factor could not be excluded. Broadly in line with IMGT annotations, most TCR beta V segments showed up in productive rearrangements about 87% or about 30% of the time in an earlier analysis of 587 of the donors. A few of the identified cytomegalovirus-associated TCR beta chains were confirmed in vitro to be specific for cytomegalovirus antigens. A later analysis associated some 17,000 TCR beta sequences with specific HLA alleles at a false discovery rate of 0.05. Assigning TCR associations to individual alleles was difficult when HLA alleles, especially DR and DQ, strongly co-occurred. An association between a missense DCLRE1C variant and V-gene and J-gene trimming of TCR beta chains was found in a later genetic analysis and replicated in an independent cohort. Across donors, most TCR sequences were observed very rarely, whereas some public TCRs were present in many individuals. HLA typing was unavailable for some donors at each locus, so association tests used only the typed subset. Compared with equally common non-associated chains, HLA-associated TCR beta chains in a later analysis were more clonally expanded and had lower generation probabilities. Sequencing depth was assumed to be roughly uniform across donors in the presence/absence analyses, though that assumption may not hold. Around 16 rarely observed V segments, including chromosome 9 orphons, were excluded from the earlier analysis of some 590 of the donors because counts were too low. A total of fewer than 200 TCR beta chains were listed by the study as associated with cytomegalovirus. A later genetic analysis reported fewer N-insertions in productive TCRs among donors in an Asian-associated ancestry cluster than the approximately 700-donor mean. A further reported finding was that TCR beta sequences accurately predicted the HLA-A and HLA-B alleles for most subjects in the first cohort. The only immune exposure information available for the cohort was CMV serostatus. Most CMV-associated TCR beta chains appeared to be HLA-restricted in a later analysis, and the HLA associations seemed to be driven largely by CMV exposure. The authors suggested that the approach could potentially be generalized to other disease states and immunological phenotypes. In a later analysis, several top co-occurrence clusters were reported to appear linked to parvovirus B19, influenza, CMV and Epstein-Barr virus. The cohort was sequenced for TCR beta chains only, and without alpha or paired-chain data the features that could be detected were limited. The classifier was reported to diagnose cytomegalovirus status with high specificity and sensitivity in both the original and validation cohorts. In a later analysis, the rate of TCR association differed among HLA loci, with DRB1 alleles having the most associated TCRs and HLA-C alleles having the fewest.

This TCR derives from a female donor in good health and CMV-seronegative. Input material: PBMCs.

CDR3 reads: CASSLAGQGLYGYTF. The DNA reads as follows: TGTGCCAGCAGCCTCGCGGGACAGGGCCTCTATGGCTACACCTTC. This chain joins TRBV7-3 to TRBJ1-2; 9 of the junction bases match TRBD1. Germline trimming: 5 bases from V, 4 bases from J; junction bases outside gene matches: 8. The CDR3 has 15 amino acids, counting the end cysteine and phenylalanine. Just CDR3 DNA is preserved here, 45 bases in frame from base 1. Per the germline V gene, SGHTA is the CDR1 and FQGTGA is the CDR2.